A selection of T cell receptor beta chains follows, all from one sample in a study of blood T cell repertoires in COVID-19. Profiled with immunoSEQ multiplex PCR; TCRdb holds only in-frame clones, not every one. The sample yields 650,000 to 800,000 clones, approximately 90% seen once. The specimen was peripheral blood. The source is a woman under 30 with acute or convalescent COVID-19. Each CDR3 is given with its conserved first and last residue. The order of the fields is D gene, J gene, clone size, V gene, CDR3 DNA, CDR3 protein. D genes are given only for firm matches. Size is stated for part of the rows, as once, few or many counts, or as a class when the clone is expanded.

>NA|TRBJ1-1|NA|TRBV7-2
TGTGCCAGCAGCTTACGAGGGGGCACTGAAGCTTTCTTT
CASSLRGGTEAFF
>NA|TRBJ1-6|once|TRBV5-1
TGCGCCAGCAGCGGACAGTTCGGCGATAATTCACCCCTCCACTTT
CASSGQFGDNSPLHF
>NA|TRBJ2-1|few|TRBV19
TGTGCCAGTAGTAGCGATTACAATGAGCAGTTCTTC
CASSSDYNEQFF
>NA|TRBJ1-5|NA|TRBV5-1
TGCGCCAGCAGCTCGGACGGACAAAGCAATCAGCCCCAGCATTTT
CASSSDGQSNQPQHF
>NA|TRBJ2-3|NA|TRBV6-1
TGTGCCAGCACCGACACGGACACAGATACGCAGTATTTT
CASTDTDTDTQYF
>NA|TRBJ1-2|NA|TRBV7-2
TGTGCCAGCAGCTTAGGGACAGTGAGAGCCTATGGCTACACCTTC
CASSLGTVRAYGYTF
>NA|TRBJ2-2|NA|TRBV18
TGTGCCAGCTTCGACAGGACCGGGGAGCTGTTTTTT
CASFDRTGELFF
>NA|TRBJ1-1|NA|TRBV5-6
TGTGCCAGCAGCCCGCTTCCAACAGGGAGTCCCATGAACACTGAAGCTTTCTTT
CASSPLPTGSPMNTEAFF
>NA|TRBJ1-3|NA|TRBV4-1
TGCGCCAGCAGCCAAGCAGGGGCTGGAAACACCATATATTTT
CASSQAGAGNTIYF
>NA|TRBJ1-6|NA|TRBV30
TGTGCCTGGAGTAAGGACAGAAGCTCCTATAATTCACCCCTCCACTTT
CAWSKDRSSYNSPLHF
>TRBD2|TRBJ2-3|NA|TRBV9
TGTGCCAGCTGTCTAGGCAGGACTAGCGGGGGGCGTAGCACAGATACGCAGTATTTT
CASCLGRTSGGRSTDTQYF
>TRBD1|TRBJ1-5|NA|TRBV5-5
TGTGCCAGCAGCCTCGACAGGGTACCTTCTGGGCCCCAGCATTTT
CASSLDRVPSGPQHF
>TRBD1|TRBJ1-2|NA|TRBV9
TGTGCCAGCAGCGTAGGGCGTGGTGGGGACAGAAGTAACTATGGCTACACCTTC
CASSVGRGGDRSNYGYTF
>TRBD1|TRBJ2-6|once|TRBV2
TGTGCCAGCAGTGGGACGACAGGGTTTGGAAGGACTGGGGCCAACGTCCTGACTTTC
CASSGTTGFGRTGANVLTF
>NA|TRBJ1-2|NA|TRBV7-2
TGTGCCAGCAGATTAGTAGGACAGCAGTCTTATGGCTACACCTTC
CASRLVGQQSYGYTF
>TRBD1|TRBJ2-2|NA|TRBV4-3
TGCGCCAGCAGCGCCTCGACAGGGTTCGACGGTACCGGGGAGCTGTTTTTT
CASSASTGFDGTGELFF
>NA|TRBJ1-6|NA|TRBV19
TGTGCCAGTAGTATATTGGCATCCCAGGGAGGTAATTCACCCCTCCACTTT
CASSILASQGGNSPLHF
>TRBD1|TRBJ1-3|NA|TRBV27
TGTGCCAGCAGTCAAACAGGGGCCGGAAACACCATATATTTT
CASSQTGAGNTIYF
>TRBD1|TRBJ1-2|NA|TRBV7-6
TGTGCCAGCAGCCTCGGCCCCGGGACAGGGAACTATGGCTACACCTTC
CASSLGPGTGNYGYTF
>NA|TRBJ1-2|once|TRBV6-5
TGTGCCAGCAGACGGCCTGGACTATATGGCTACACCTTC
CASRRPGLYGYTF
>NA|TRBJ2-4|NA|TRBV27
TGTGCCAGCAGTTTATCGCGCGTCGCGGGACGGGTAATGATTCAGTACTTC
CASSLSRVAGRVMIQYF
>NA|TRBJ1-1|NA|TRBV18
TGTGCCAGCTCCCAGGGCAACACTGAAGCTTTCTTT
CASSQGNTEAFF
>TRBD1|TRBJ2-7|NA|TRBV2
TGTGCCACGGGACAGGTGGACCTACGAGAGCAGTACTTC
CATGQVDLREQYF
>TRBD1|TRBJ1-2|few|TRBV30
TGTGCCTGGATGGACAGGGTGACCTATGGCTACACCTTC
CAWMDRVTYGYTF
>TRBD2|TRBJ2-1|NA|TRBV18
TGTGCCAGCTCACCACCTTTGGCGACTAGCGGTCTCCATGAGCAGTTCTTC
CASSPPLATSGLHEQFF
>NA|TRBJ1-1|NA|TRBV19
TGTGCCAGTAGTCCCCGGGACAAGAAAGCTTTCTTT
CASSPRDKKAFF
>NA|TRBJ1-2|NA|TRBV5-4
TGTGCCACCAAGACAGGCTATGGCTACACCTTC
CATKTGYGYTF
>NA|TRBJ2-7|NA|TRBV4-1
TGCGCCAGCAGCCACCCTCATAGGGGCGGCTACGAGCAGTACTTC
CASSHPHRGGYEQYF
>NA|TRBJ2-1|NA|TRBV12-3/TRBV12-4
TGTGCCAGCAGTTTCACTGATTACAATGAGCAGTTCTTC
CASSFTDYNEQFF
>NA|TRBJ1-4|few|TRBV7-2
TGTGCCAGCAGCTTAGTGGGGCGGGACGGGGAAAAACTGTTTTTT
CASSLVGRDGEKLFF
>NA|TRBJ1-5|NA|TRBV9
TGTGCCAGCAGCGTAGACCCCCAGGTCTATCAGCCCCAGCATTTT
CASSVDPQVYQPQHF
>NA|TRBJ1-2|NA|TRBV4-3
TGCGCCAGCAGCCAAGACTTTGGCCCCCAAATCTATGGCTACACCTTC
CASSQDFGPQIYGYTF
>NA|TRBJ1-6|NA|TRBV7-6
TGTGCCAGCAGCTTAACGGCGGGGGGCGAAAATTCACCCCTCCACTTT
CASSLTAGGENSPLHF
>NA|TRBJ1-6|NA|TRBV7-6
TGTGCCAGCAGCTTAGGAGGGTCGGATTCACCCCTCCACTTT
CASSLGGSDSPLHF
>TRBD1|TRBJ1-4|NA|TRBV5-8
TGTGCCAGCAGCTTGGGACAGGGAAGGCGATTAGGTGAAAAACTGTTTTTT
CASSLGQGRRLGEKLFF
>NA|TRBJ1-2|NA|TRBV6-6
TGTGCCAGCAGTTACGGACAGCAGGACATCTATGGCTACACCTTC
CASSYGQQDIYGYTF
>TRBD1|TRBJ1-6|NA|TRBV18
TGTGCCAGCTCACCCCGGACAGGGCAAAATTCACCCCTCCACTTT
CASSPRTGQNSPLHF
>TRBD1|TRBJ1-1|NA|TRBV24-1
TGTGCCACTGGGACAGGGGGCAAGGGGACTGAAGCTTTCTTT
CATGTGGKGTEAFF
>NA|TRBJ1-1|few|TRBV2
TGTGCCAGCAGTACAGGGAACACTGAAGCTTTCTTT
CASSTGNTEAFF
>TRBD2|TRBJ2-1|NA|TRBV12-5
TGTGCTAGTGACCGGACTAGCGGGGGGAATGAGCAGTTCTTC
CASDRTSGGNEQFF